A selection of T cell receptor beta chains follows, all from one sample in a study of shared clonotypes between healthy human individuals. The repertoire was sequenced with immunoSEQ multiplex PCR; TCRdb's copy has only in-frame clones and lacks some. The repertoire includes some 1.4 million clones, around 95% of them detected once, and roughly 1.1% sits in the top ten. Sequenced material: naive CD4+ T cells sorted from blood. Source of these receptors: a young man in good health. Each CDR3 is given with its conserved first and last residue. A D gene is named only where the DNA matches it firmly. A row's size may be missing; if present it is once, few, many or a size class.

CDR3 protein: CASSPSPNQETQYF
CDR3 DNA: TGTGCCAGCAGCCCTTCTCCCAACCAAGAGACCCAGTACTTC
V gene: TRBV9
J gene: TRBJ2-5
clone size: -
D gene: -

CDR3 protein: CASSLIIAGTGKLGYTF
CDR3 DNA: TGTGCCAGCAGCCTTATTATTGCCGGGACGGGGAAACTCGGCTACACCTTC
V gene: TRBV13
J gene: TRBJ1-2
clone size: once
D gene: -

CDR3 protein: CASRPQGGEQYF
CDR3 DNA: TGTGCCAGCAGGCCACAGGGAGGCGAGCAGTACTTC
V gene: TRBV6-5
J gene: TRBJ2-7
clone size: -
D gene: -

CDR3 protein: CASIASGALGTQYF
CDR3 DNA: TGTGCCAGTATAGCGAGCGGAGCCCTGGGTACGCAGTATTTT
V gene: TRBV19
J gene: TRBJ2-3
clone size: -
D gene: -

CDR3 protein: CASSRQRGGQPQHF
CDR3 DNA: TGTGCCAGCAGCCGACAAAGGGGCGGTCAGCCCCAGCATTTT
V gene: TRBV7-2
J gene: TRBJ1-5
clone size: -
D gene: -

CDR3 protein: CASSSPGQTTDTQYF
CDR3 DNA: TGTGCCAGCAGCTCTCCGGGACAGACCACAGATACGCAGTATTTT
V gene: TRBV5-4
J gene: TRBJ2-3
clone size: -
D gene: TRBD1

CDR3 protein: CASSLVEGYRANTGELFF
CDR3 DNA: TGCGCCAGCAGCTTGGTAGAGGGATACCGAGCGAACACCGGGGAGCTGTTTTTT
V gene: TRBV5-1
J gene: TRBJ2-2
clone size: -
D gene: -

CDR3 protein: CASSLGGRTSSYNEQFF
CDR3 DNA: TGTGCCAGCAGCTTGGGAGGACGTACAAGCTCCTACAATGAGCAGTTCTTC
V gene: TRBV11-2
J gene: TRBJ2-1
clone size: -
D gene: -

CDR3 protein: CASKEDRDTDTQYF
CDR3 DNA: TGTGCCAGCAAGGAGGACAGGGACACAGATACGCAGTATTTT
V gene: TRBV2
J gene: TRBJ2-3
clone size: -
D gene: TRBD1

CDR3 protein: CASSYDIANTGELFF
CDR3 DNA: TGTGCCAGCAGTTACGACATCGCGAACACCGGGGAGCTGTTTTTT
V gene: TRBV6-5
J gene: TRBJ2-2
clone size: -
D gene: -

CDR3 protein: CAIRGDRGRTEAFF
CDR3 DNA: TGTGCCATCAGAGGGGACAGGGGTCGAACTGAAGCTTTCTTT
V gene: TRBV10-3
J gene: TRBJ1-1
clone size: few
D gene: TRBD1

CDR3 protein: CASSLGSRGLYEQYF
CDR3 DNA: TGTGCCAGCAGCTTAGGTAGCAGGGGGCTCTACGAGCAGTACTTC
V gene: TRBV13
J gene: TRBJ2-7
clone size: -
D gene: TRBD1

CDR3 protein: CASSLTLDEQFF
CDR3 DNA: TGTGCCAGCAGCTTAACGTTGGATGAGCAGTTCTTC
V gene: TRBV7-2
J gene: TRBJ2-1
clone size: -
D gene: -

CDR3 protein: CASILGRGRGETQYF
CDR3 DNA: TGTGCCAGCATCCTAGGAAGGGGGCGGGGAGAGACCCAGTACTTC
V gene: TRBV5-8
J gene: TRBJ2-5
clone size: once
D gene: -

CDR3 protein: CAISGQREQFF
CDR3 DNA: TGTGCCATCAGTGGCCAGCGGGAGCAGTTCTTC
V gene: TRBV10-3
J gene: TRBJ2-1
clone size: -
D gene: -

CDR3 protein: CASSPPRSGNTEAFF
CDR3 DNA: TGTGCCAGCTCACCACCACGATCAGGGAACACTGAAGCTTTCTTT
V gene: TRBV18
J gene: TRBJ1-1
clone size: -
D gene: -

CDR3 protein: CASRQDNLVFDEQFF
CDR3 DNA: TGTGCCAGTAGACAGGATAACCTCGTCTTTGACGAGCAGTTCTTC
V gene: TRBV27
J gene: TRBJ2-1
clone size: -
D gene: -

CDR3 protein: CASSLVPRGNEQFF
CDR3 DNA: TGTGCCAGCAGTTTAGTTCCCAGGGGTAATGAGCAGTTCTTC
V gene: TRBV27
J gene: TRBJ2-1
clone size: -
D gene: -

CDR3 protein: CSVDRAGEQYF
CDR3 DNA: TGCAGCGTTGACAGGGCTGGCGAGCAGTACTTC
V gene: TRBV29-1
J gene: TRBJ2-7
clone size: -
D gene: -

CDR3 protein: CASSDSFPYSNQPQHF
CDR3 DNA: TGTGCCAGCAGCGACAGCTTCCCTTATAGCAATCAGCCCCAGCATTTT
V gene: TRBV28
J gene: TRBJ1-5
clone size: -
D gene: -

CDR3 protein: CASSPWTGRNTEAFF
CDR3 DNA: TGTGCCAGCAGCCCCTGGACCGGAAGGAACACTGAAGCTTTCTTT
V gene: TRBV28
J gene: TRBJ1-1
clone size: -
D gene: -

CDR3 protein: CASSLVGGLAEAFF
CDR3 DNA: TGCGCCAGCAGCTTGGTGGGCGGGTTAGCGGAAGCTTTCTTT
V gene: TRBV5-1
J gene: TRBJ1-1
clone size: -
D gene: -

CDR3 protein: CASSKGLAGVNEQFF
CDR3 DNA: TGTGCCAGCAGCAAAGGACTAGCGGGAGTAAATGAGCAGTTCTTC
V gene: TRBV11-2
J gene: TRBJ2-1
clone size: -
D gene: TRBD2

CDR3 protein: CASSLGLAGASYEQYF
CDR3 DNA: TGTGCCAGCAGCCTGGGACTAGCGGGGGCCTCCTACGAGCAGTACTTC
V gene: TRBV28
J gene: TRBJ2-7
clone size: -
D gene: TRBD2

CDR3 protein: CASSLDRGEQFF
CDR3 DNA: TGCGCCAGCAGCTTGGACAGGGGTGAGCAGTTCTTC
V gene: TRBV5-1
J gene: TRBJ2-1
clone size: -
D gene: TRBD1

CDR3 protein: CASSQELLGNQPQHF
CDR3 DNA: TGCGCCAGCAGCCAAGAACTTCTAGGAAATCAGCCCCAGCATTTT
V gene: TRBV4-1
J gene: TRBJ1-5
clone size: once
D gene: -

CDR3 protein: CASSRYRDPSYEQYF
CDR3 DNA: TGTGCCAGCAGTCGTTACAGGGATCCCTCCTACGAGCAGTACTTC
V gene: TRBV27
J gene: TRBJ2-7
clone size: -
D gene: -

CDR3 protein: CASSSTGSVAEAFF
CDR3 DNA: TGTGCCAGCAGCTCTACAGGTTCGGTCGCTGAAGCTTTCTTT
V gene: TRBV9
J gene: TRBJ1-1
clone size: once
D gene: -

CDR3 protein: CASSSTRKGSTDTQYF
CDR3 DNA: TGTGCCAGCAGCTCCACCAGGAAAGGTAGCACAGATACGCAGTATTTT
V gene: TRBV7-9
J gene: TRBJ2-3
clone size: once
D gene: -

CDR3 protein: CASSQKTGSVTEAFF
CDR3 DNA: TGTGCCAGCAGCCAAAAGACAGGGAGTGTAACTGAAGCTTTCTTT
V gene: TRBV5-4
J gene: TRBJ1-1
clone size: -
D gene: TRBD1

CDR3 protein: CASSPTGLVYEQYF
CDR3 DNA: TGCGCCAGCAGCCCGACAGGGTTGGTCTACGAGCAGTACTTC
V gene: TRBV4-1
J gene: TRBJ2-7
clone size: -
D gene: TRBD1

CDR3 protein: CASSSVWGADSEQYF
CDR3 DNA: TGTGCCAGCTCCTCGGTATGGGGGGCAGATAGCGAGCAGTACTTC
V gene: TRBV18
J gene: TRBJ2-7
clone size: -
D gene: -

CDR3 protein: CASSLTGGDTGELFF
CDR3 DNA: TGTGCCAGCAGCTTAACAGGGGGGGACACCGGGGAGCTGTTTTTT
V gene: TRBV7-9
J gene: TRBJ2-2
clone size: -
D gene: -